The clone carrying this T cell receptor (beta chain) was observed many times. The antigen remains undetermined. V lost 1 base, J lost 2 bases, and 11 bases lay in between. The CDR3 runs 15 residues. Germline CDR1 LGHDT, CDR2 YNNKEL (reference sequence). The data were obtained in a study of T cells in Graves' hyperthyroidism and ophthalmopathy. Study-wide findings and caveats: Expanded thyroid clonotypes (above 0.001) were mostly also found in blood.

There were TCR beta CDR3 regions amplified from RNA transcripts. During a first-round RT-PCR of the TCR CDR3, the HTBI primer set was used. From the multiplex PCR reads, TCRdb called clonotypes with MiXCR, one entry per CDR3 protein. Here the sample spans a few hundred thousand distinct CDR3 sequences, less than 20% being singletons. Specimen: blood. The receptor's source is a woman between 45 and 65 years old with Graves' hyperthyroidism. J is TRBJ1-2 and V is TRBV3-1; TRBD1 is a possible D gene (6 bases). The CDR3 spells CASSQAGGGNYGYTF. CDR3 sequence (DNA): TGTGCCAGCAGCCAAGCGGGAGGGGGGAACTATGGCTACACCTTC.